The clone carrying this T cell receptor (beta chain) has more than one count but fewer than ten. What it binds is unknown. PBMCs, the starting material, were the source of sorted CD4+ and CD8+ T cells. The germline gives CDR1 MNHEY, CDR2 SVGAGI. The V end lost 8 bases, the J end lost 5 bases, and 12 bases lay between the germline ends. This CDR3 has 13 residues. The data originate from a study of CD8+ T cells in alopecia areata. cDNA prepared by RNA extraction and subsequent reverse transcription served as the template for sequencing. Libraries were prepared by immunoSEQ multiplex PCR; TCRdb keeps only in-frame clonotypes and omits some of them. Of roughly 150,000 clones in the sample, 55% were seen once. Findings and limits, study-wide: With patients, TCR sharing proved less clear than in mice, a difference possibly related to HLA. Greater clonality was observed in lesional scalp samples, especially alopecia totalis/universalis, versus normal scalp.

The chain recombines TRBV6-5 with TRBJ2-2, with D unresolved. What was sequenced was CD4+ T cells sorted from blood. The receptor was derived from a human donor in good health. CDR3 amino acids: CASGEEMTGELFF. CDR3 in DNA: TGTGCCAGCGGCGAGGAGATGACCGGGGAGCTGTTTTTT.